Described below is a single T cell receptor (beta chain) sequence and its context. Its matching antigen is unknown. Measured with immunoSEQ multiplex PCR; TCRdb has only the in-frame clones, and not every one. The sample consists of 300,000 to 350,000 clones, about 88% of them appearing once. This sample is drawn from a study of Ad26.COV2.S vaccination and SARS-CoV-2 variants. Turning to the study itself: Ad26.COV2.S was injected intramuscularly once or twice, 56 days apart. Study-wide results and caveats: Total T cell responses were possibly underestimated by TCR breadth and depth analyses. Across vaccine and placebo recipients, the breadth of non-spike TCRs was similar.

V lost 4 bases to trimming and J lost 1 base; unmatched junction nucleotides: 4. This CDR3 has 15 residues. Germline CDR1 is LGHDT and CDR2 is YNNKEL (reference sequence). The sample's treatment: around 19 received Ad26.COV2.S at low or high dose, single or two shots; a few received placebo; per-sample allocation not given. Day 63 after the first vaccine or placebo injection was the time point for sampling. The rearrangement links TRBV3-1 (or the pseudogene TRBV3-2) to TRBJ2-7, with 10 nucleotides matching TRBD1. The specimen comprised peripheral blood, sampled in a trial of Ad26.COV2.S vaccine versus placebo. The receptor's source is a person aged 18-60 years who received the Ad26.COV2.S COVID-19 vaccine or a placebo. This chain's CDR3 is CASSLPGQGSYEQYF. DNA of the CDR3: TGTGCCAGCAGCCTACCGGGACAGGGGTCCTACGAGCAGTACTTC.